The 21 T cell receptor beta chains presented below share a single source sample, sequenced in a study of blood T cell repertoires in COVID-19 (dated by TCRdb to the early 2020s). The library was obtained by the immunoSEQ multiplex PCR assay. TCRdb retrieved this table from immuneACCESS and kept in-frame rearrangements only. Not all clones are present; in checked studies, unresolved V genes account for under half, and no reason is known for the remainder. The sample table records about 75,000 clones; about four fifths of these occur just once. The ten largest clonotypes hold 5.4% of the sample. The material sequenced was peripheral blood. The receptors here all came from an elderly woman with active or convalescent COVID-19.

The gene calls are TRBV7-9 and TRBJ1-2; a possible D gene is TRBD1 (6 bases). The CDR3 is 14 residues long. Trimming took off 1 base at V and 2 bases at J, with 8 bases between the two ends. CDR1 and CDR2 from the germline V gene are SEHNR and FQNEAQ (reference sequence). This CDR3 reads CASSLGTGNYGYTF. The CDR3 DNA is TGTGCCAGCAGCTTAGGCACAGGGAACTATGGCTACACCTTC.

This chain links TRBV4-1 with TRBJ1-1; maybe TRBD1 (5 bases). V lost 8 bases and J 0 bases, leaving 10 bases between the germline ends. The CDR3 sequence is 13 residues long. The germline V gene has CDR1 MGHRA and CDR2 YSYEKL. The CDR3 DNA is TGCGCCAGCGGCAGGGTACTGAACACTGAAGCTTTCTTT. Translated, it gives CASGRVLNTEAFF.

V gene TRBV30 combines with J gene TRBJ1-5, with D uncertain. CDR1 and CDR2 from the germline V gene are GTSNPN and SVGIG (reference sequence). This CDR3 is 14 amino acids long. Trimming removed 1 base from V and 0 bases from J, with 7 bases in between. In nucleotides, the CDR3 is TGTGCCTGGAGTGCCACAGATAGCAATCAGCCCCAGCATTTT. It translates to CAWSATDSNQPQHF.

The chain links TRBV6-5 to TRBJ1-2, with TRBD1 identical over 8 bases. V trimming: 2 bases; J trimming: 4 bases; junction bases outside the gene matches: 3. This CDR3 has 14 residues. Looked up from germline, CDR1 is MNHEY and CDR2 is SVGAGI. The CDR3 here is CASSYTDRAYGYTF. DNA of the CDR3: TGTGCCAGCAGTTACACGGACAGGGCCTATGGCTACACCTTC.

The chain carries TRBV10-3 and TRBJ2-7; 7 bases are shared with TRBD2. CDR3 length equals 15 residues. V lost 9 bases to trimming and J lost 3 bases; unmatched junction nucleotides: 14. Germline V CDR1 and CDR2: ENHRY, SYGVKD. The CDR3 DNA reads TGTGCCATTTCGTTTGGGGGAGGCGGGAGCTACGAGCAGTACTTC. Translated, it gives CAISFGGGGSYEQYF.

For the CDR3, the DNA is TGTGCCAGTAGTATCCAGGGGGCCCAGCCCCAGCATTTT. Translated: CASSIQGAQPQHF. The chain recombines TRBV19 with TRBJ1-5; 8 bases match TRBD1. The CDR3 totals 13 residues. Germline V gene sequence: CDR1 LNHDA, CDR2 SQIVND (reference sequence). J lost 7 bases, V lost 3 bases, and 2 bases had no gene match.

The chain is built from TRBV5-1 and TRBJ2-1, with TRBD1 identical over 11 bases. With V trimmed by 3 bases and J by 6 bases, 14 bases remained unmatched. The CDR3 consists of 18 residues. Germline V gives CDR1 SGHRS, CDR2 YFSETQ. The CDR3 here is CASSSGTGGTSPFNEQFF. The CDR3 coding sequence is TGCGCCAGCAGCTCCGGGACAGGGGGGACTAGCCCCTTCAATGAGCAGTTCTTC.

The rearrangement joins TRBV20-1 to TRBJ1-1; 7 nucleotides agree with TRBD1. V lost 3 bases and J lost 4; bases outside the gene matches: 11. Looked up from germline, CDR1 is DFQATT and CDR2 is SNEGSKA (reference sequence). CDR3 length equals 15 residues. This CDR3 is CSASATGEGSTEAFF. Written as DNA, the CDR3 is TGCAGTGCTAGTGCCACAGGGGAAGGCAGCACTGAAGCTTTCTTT.

The J gene is TRBJ2-1, the V gene TRBV20-1; no reliable D call. The germline gives CDR1 DFQATT, CDR2 SNEGSKA (reference sequence). The CDR3 has 15 residues. Trimming took off 3 bases at V and 4 bases at J, with 16 bases between the two ends. This CDR3 is CSASLFRLDYNEQFF. The CDR3 nucleotides read TGCAGTGCTAGTCTCTTTCGACTCGATTACAATGAGCAGTTCTTC.

This clone was observed a handful of times. V usage is TRBV11-2 and J usage is TRBJ1-1, with D uncertain. Trimming removed 2 bases at V and 1 base at J, with 2 bases between. Per germline, CDR1 SGHAT and CDR2 FQNNGV. This CDR3 is 12 amino acids long. The CDR3 DNA is TGTGCCAGCAGCTTACAGAACACTGAAGCTTTCTTT. Its translation: CASSLQNTEAFF. Full variable domain (remainder filled in from reference TRBV11-2 and TRBJ1-1): EAGVAQSPRYKIIEKRQSVAFWCNPISGHATLYWYQQILGQGPKLLIQFQNNGVVDDSQLPKDRFSAERLKGVDSTLKIQPAKLEDSAVYLCASSLQNTEAFFGQGTRLTVV.

Only one count was recorded for this clone. The genes are TRBV7-2 and TRBJ2-3, with 7 bases matching TRBD2. Per the germline V gene, CDR1 is SGHTA and CDR2 is FQGNSA. V lost 1 base and J lost 0; bases outside the gene matches: 4. The CDR3 length is 16 residues. CDR3 in amino acids: CASSLVPSGSTDTQYF. The CDR3, as DNA: TGTGCCAGCAGCTTAGTACCTAGCGGTAGCACAGATACGCAGTATTTT.

The gene calls are TRBV9 and TRBJ2-2; D may be TRBD1 (6 bases). Germline CDR1 and CDR2: SGDLS and YYNGEE. The CDR3 loop spans 15 amino acids. V gave up 4 bases and J gave up 2 bases, with 12 bases separating them. The CDR3 loop reads CASSFQGTNTGELFF. CDR3 in DNA: TGTGCCAGCAGCTTCCAGGGGACCAACACCGGGGAGCTGTTTTTT.

The rearrangement joins TRBV5-1 to TRBJ1-2; the D gene is possibly TRBD1 (6 bases). The CDR3 totals 17 residues. V shed 0 bases and J shed 7 bases, with 22 bases lying between them. Germline V lookup: CDR1 SGHRS, CDR2 YFSETQ. CDR3 sequence (DNA): TGCGCCAGCAGCTTGGAAAACCCTGGGATCACAGGGAGTGGCTACACCTTC. This encodes CASSLENPGITGSGYTF. The whole variable domain, remainder taken from reference TRBV5-1 and TRBJ1-2, is KAGVTQTPRYLIKTRGQQVTLSCSPISGHRSVSWYQQTPGQGLQFLFEYFSETQRNKGNFPGRFSGRQFSNSRSEMNVSTLELGDSALYLCASSLENPGITGSGYTFGSGTRLTVV.

V and J are TRBV6-2 or TRBV6-3 and TRBJ2-1; weak D call: TRBD2 (5 bases). V dropped 2 bases and J dropped 3 bases, with 8 bases sitting between them. Looked up from germline, CDR1 is MNHEY and CDR2 is SVGEGT. CDR3 length: 14 residues. The chain's CDR3 is CASSYTSDYNEQFF. CDR3 bases: TGTGCCAGCAGTTACACTAGTGACTACAATGAGCAGTTCTTC.

The table lists this clone with a count of one. The chain uses TRBV4-1 and TRBJ2-5; 9 nucleotides align to TRBD2. The CDR3 length is 18 residues. J lost 5 bases, V lost 4 bases, and 17 bases had no gene match. In germline, CDR1 is MGHRA, CDR2 YSYEKL. The chain's CDR3 is CASSPSGGSGSIGETQYF. The CDR3 nucleotides are TGCGCCAGCAGCCCCTCAGGGGGTAGCGGGAGTATAGGGGAGACCCAGTACTTC.

This clone is classed as medium-sized. The CDR3 DNA sequence: TGCGCCAGCAGCTTCTATAGCGGGATCTCCTACAATGAGCAGTTCTTC. This codes for CASSFYSGISYNEQFF. The V call is TRBV5-1, the J call TRBJ2-1; TRBD2 aligns across 8 bases. This CDR3 region has 16 residues. J was trimmed by 0 bases and V by 2 bases; bases with no gene match: 4. Germline CDR1 and CDR2: SGHRS and YFSETQ. The whole variable domain, filled in from reference TRBV5-1 and TRBJ2-1, reads KAGVTQTPRYLIKTRGQQVTLSCSPISGHRSVSWYQQTPGQGLQFLFEYFSETQRNKGNFPGRFSGRQFSNSRSEMNVSTLELGDSALYLCASSFYSGISYNEQFFGPGTRLTVL.

A few counts support this clone. The genes are TRBV7-9 and TRBJ1-2; perhaps TRBD1 as D (5 bases). The germline V gene encodes CDR1 SEHNR and CDR2 FQNEAQ (reference sequence). V was clipped by 6 bases and J by 3 bases, with 8 bases between them. This CDR3 has 12 amino acids. The DNA of the CDR3 is TGTGCCAGCAGTGACAGTTACTATGGCTACACCTTC. Its protein product is CASSDSYYGYTF.

The V and J genes are TRBV18 and TRBJ2-1; TRBD2 might be the D (5 bases). Trimming left V 4 bases short and J 0 bases short, with 10 bases between. The CDR3 is made up of 15 amino acids. CDR1 is KGHSH, CDR2 LQKENI, per germline. Here the CDR3 DNA reads TGTGCCAGCTCACTCGGACTGAGCTCCTACAATGAGCAGTTCTTC. It is translated as CASSLGLSSYNEQFF.

The chain is built from TRBV3-1 (or the pseudogene TRBV3-2) and TRBJ1-2, with TRBD1 identical over 8 bases. Germline V gives CDR1 LGHDT, CDR2 YNNKEL (reference sequence). The ends lost 6 bases at V and 7 bases at J; junction bases unmatched: 7. The CDR3 spans 13 residues. The CDR3 coding sequence is TGTGCCAGCAGAGGGGGACAGGTCTCTGGCTACACCTTC. Amino acid sequence: CASRGGQVSGYTF.

The sample holds one count of this clone. The rearrangement uses TRBV28 and TRBJ1-5, with 11 bases fitting TRBD1. The CDR3 contains 15 residues. Germline CDR1 MDHEN, CDR2 SYDVKM. Germline trimming cut 6 bases from V and 0 bases from J; bases unmatched to any gene: 1. The CDR3 region has the DNA TGTGCCAGCAGGGGGACAGGGGGTAGCAATCAGCCCCAGCATTTT. Residues: CASRGTGGSNQPQHF.

This sequence joins TRBV10-1 and TRBJ1-5; D ambiguous. The length of the CDR3 is 15 residues. Germline V gene data show CDR1 as WNHNN and CDR2 as SYGVQD (reference sequence). The ends were cut back, 2 bases at V and 5 bases at J, with 13 bases in the middle. DNA of the CDR3: TGCGCCAGCAGTGAGGAATGGGCGGGCCATCAGCCCCAGCATTTT. Protein sequence: CASSEEWAGHQPQHF.